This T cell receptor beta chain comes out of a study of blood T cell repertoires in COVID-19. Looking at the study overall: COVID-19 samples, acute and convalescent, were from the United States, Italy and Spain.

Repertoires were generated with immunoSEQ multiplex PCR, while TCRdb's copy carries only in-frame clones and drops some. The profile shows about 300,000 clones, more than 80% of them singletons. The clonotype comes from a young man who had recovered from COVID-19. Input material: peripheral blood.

The CDR3 DNA follows: TGTGCCAGCAGCGTAGATCCGGTCACAGGCGTCGAGCAGTACTTC. Translated: CASSVDPVTGVEQYF. The chain combines TRBV9 with TRBJ2-7, with D possibly TRBD1 on 5 matching bases. CDR1 is SGDLS and CDR2 is YYNGEE in the germline V gene. CDR3 size: 15 residues. V shed 0 bases and J shed 6 bases, with 16 bases lying between them.